This T cell receptor beta chain was recorded in a study of technical replicates of blood from several donors. In germline, CDR1 is DFQATT, CDR2 SNEGSKA (reference sequence). The CDR3 runs to 10 residues. Trimming stripped 5 bases from V and 6 bases from J, with 8 bases between. Assay: immunoSEQ multiplex PCR; the TCRdb copy retains only in-frame clones and omits some. The table records about 80,000 clones, about 86% of them present only once. The source material was PBMCs. The V and J genes are TRBV20-1 and TRBJ2-7, with D hard to call. The origin of this receptor is a human donor in good health. Some clones in this sample may be carry-over from other donors' samples. The CDR3 here is CSAARGEQYF. The DNA for the CDR3 is TGCAGTGCTGCAAGAGGCGAGCAGTACTTC.